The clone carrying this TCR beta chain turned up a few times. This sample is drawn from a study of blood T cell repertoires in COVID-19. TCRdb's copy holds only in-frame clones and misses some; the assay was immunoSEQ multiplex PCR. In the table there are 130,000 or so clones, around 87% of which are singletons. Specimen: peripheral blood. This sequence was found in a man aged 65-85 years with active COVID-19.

The CDR3 DNA follows: TGTGCCAGCCGACCATTTCAGGGGTTCAGCTCCTACAATGAGCAGTTCTTC. Encoded protein: CASRPFQGFSSYNEQFF. This chain links TRBV28 with TRBJ2-1; tentative D call: TRBD1 (6 bases). The CDR3 loop spans 17 amino acids. Germline CDR1 and CDR2: MDHEN and SYDVKM. Trimming pared 8 bases from V and 0 bases from J, leaving 20 bases between.